The 24 T cell receptor beta chains presented below share a single source sample, sequenced in a study of blood T cell repertoires in COVID-19. Clones were read by immunoSEQ multiplex PCR, and TCRdb kept only the in-frame ones, dropping some. The sample contains 90,000 to 120,000 clones, roughly 69% of which appear only once. The specimen sequenced was peripheral blood. Every receptor here comes from an elderly man with acute or convalescent COVID-19.

The chain employs TRBV10-3 and TRBJ1-2, with 10 bases lining up with TRBD1. The CDR3 totals 14 residues. V shed 5 bases, J shed 3 bases, and the junction held 3 bases outside the gene matches. Per the germline V gene, CDR1 is ENHRY and CDR2 is SYGVKD. The CDR3 sequence is CAISPTGGDYGYTF. The DNA for the CDR3 is TGTGCCATCAGTCCGACAGGGGGCGACTATGGCTACACCTTC.

The chain uses TRBV11-3 and TRBJ2-2; unclear D gene. Trimming shortened V by 1 base and J by 5 bases, and 8 bases separated the two germline ends. The CDR3 consists of 14 residues. The germline V gene has CDR1 SGHNT and CDR2 YENEEA. CDR3 protein: CASSLGHTTGELFF. The CDR3, as DNA: TGTGCCAGCAGCTTAGGACACACTACCGGGGAGCTGTTTTTT.

The V gene is TRBV5-1, the J gene TRBJ2-1, with 11 bases fitting TRBD1. The CDR3 loop spans 15 amino acids. Germline V CDR1 and CDR2: SGHRS, YFSETQ. Trimming took 3 bases from V and 7 from J; bases not matched to a gene: 6. CDR3 loop: CASSSGTGGVNEQFF. The CDR3 coding sequence is TGCGCCAGCAGCTCCGGGACAGGGGGTGTAAATGAGCAGTTCTTC.

This clone was found many times. The chain recombines TRBV2 with TRBJ1-1; 7 bases map to TRBD1. The CDR3 has 13 amino acids. V dropped 8 bases and J dropped 3; count of bases not matched to a gene: 6. CDR1 and CDR2 (germline): SNHLY, FYNNEI. The CDR3 DNA follows: TGTGCCAGCGGGACAGAACCGTACACTGAAGCTTTCTTT. Translating it yields CASGTEPYTEAFF.

The chain has TRBV4-3 and TRBJ2-2, with 8 nucleotides matching TRBD2. Trimming removed 3 bases from V and 1 base from J; junction bases left unmatched: 1. Germline V gene sequence: CDR1 LGHNA, CDR2 YSLEER. This CDR3 comprises 15 residues. CDR3 sequence (DNA): TGCGCCAGCAGCCACAGCGGGGGGAACACCGGGGAGCTGTTTTTT. This encodes CASSHSGGNTGELFF.

The rearrangement joins TRBV28 to TRBJ1-5; 8 bases are shared with TRBD1. CDR3 length: 16 residues. Trimming cost V 2 bases and J 7 bases; bases outside gene matches: 10. CDR1 and CDR2 (germline): MDHEN, SYDVKM. The CDR3 protein is CASSLDGTGGKQPQHF. CDR3 sequence (DNA): TGTGCCAGCAGTTTAGACGGTACAGGGGGGAAACAGCCCCAGCATTTT.

The chain carries TRBV9 and TRBJ2-1; 11 nucleotides line up with TRBD2. CDR1 and CDR2 from the germline V gene are SGDLS and YYNGEE. V trimming: 0 bases; J trimming: 5 bases; junction bases outside the gene matches: 4. The CDR3 runs to 16 residues. This chain's CDR3 is CASSVGGLAANNEQFF. The CDR3 region has the DNA TGTGCCAGCAGCGTAGGGGGACTAGCGGCAAACAATGAGCAGTTCTTC.

V usage is TRBV7-9 and J usage is TRBJ1-5; 9 positions match TRBD1. Germline V gene lookup returns CDR1 SEHNR and CDR2 FQNEAQ (reference sequence). J was trimmed by 4 bases and V by 6 bases; bases with no gene match: 4. The CDR3 is 14 residues long. CDR3 DNA sequence: TGTGCCAGCAGTTTGACAGGGGGGAATCAGCCCCAGCATTTT. It translates to CASSLTGGNQPQHF.

This chain links TRBV30 with TRBJ2-1; 10 bases fit TRBD2. Germline CDR1 GTSNPN, CDR2 SVGIG (reference sequence). The CDR3 loop spans 13 amino acids. Germline trimming cut 4 bases from V and 9 bases from J; bases unmatched to any gene: 6. The DNA of the CDR3 is TGTGCCTGGAAAGCGGGAGGGCCGGGTGAGCAGTTCTTC. Its translation is CAWKAGGPGEQFF.

The chain uses TRBV7-2 and TRBJ2-3, with D perhaps matching TRBD2 (5 bases). Germline V gives CDR1 SGHTA, CDR2 FQGNSA. The CDR3 is 11 residues long. V was pared by 6 bases and J by 6 bases, with 7 bases between. CDR3 sequence: CASRSGDTQYF. CDR3 nucleotides: TGTGCCAGCAGGTCGGGGGATACGCAGTATTTT.

This clone was detected a few times. The chain employs TRBV7-9 and TRBJ2-1; the D is unclear. V was clipped by 3 bases and J by 0 bases, with 6 bases between them. In germline, CDR1 is SEHNR, CDR2 FQNEAQ (reference sequence). The CDR3 spans 14 residues. The CDR3 reads CASSLQASYNEQFF. The CDR3 nucleotides read TGTGCCAGCAGCTTGCAAGCCTCCTACAATGAGCAGTTCTTC.

This chain links TRBV7-2 with TRBJ2-2, with 10 nucleotides matching TRBD2. The CDR3 has 14 amino acids. Germline V gene lookup returns CDR1 SGHTA and CDR2 FQGNSA. Unmatched junction bases numbered 5, after V lost 7 bases and J lost 6 bases. CDR3 sequence: CASKKREGPGELFF. The CDR3 DNA follows: TGTGCCAGCAAAAAGCGGGAGGGCCCCGGGGAGCTGTTTTTT.

V is TRBV7-8 and J is TRBJ2-1; 11 nucleotides line up with TRBD2. The CDR3 covers 18 residues. V lost 5 bases, J lost 5 bases, and 14 bases stayed unmatched. The germline V gene encodes CDR1 SGHVS and CDR2 FQNEAQ. CDR3 loop: CASSPNLAGGGNDNEQFF. The CDR3 DNA sequence: TGTGCCAGCAGCCCAAACCTAGCGGGAGGAGGCAACGACAATGAGCAGTTCTTC. The full variable domain, with the rest looked up from reference TRBV7-8 and TRBJ2-1, is GAGVSQSPRYKVAKRGQDVALRCDPISGHVSLFWYQQALGQGPEFLTYFQNEAQLDKSGLPSDRFFAERPEGSVSTLKIQRTQQEDSAVYLCASSPNLAGGGNDNEQFFGPGTRLTVL.

The sample holds one count of this clone. The gene calls are TRBV4-3 and TRBJ2-6, with 7 bases aligning to TRBD2. With 1 base clipped from V and 0 bases from J, the junction kept 0 bases outside the gene matches. This CDR3 spans 16 amino acids. CDR1 is LGHNA and CDR2 is YSLEER in the germline V gene. CDR3 DNA sequence: TGCGCCAGCAGCCAAGGGGGGGGCTCTGGGGCCAACGTCCTGACTTTC. Translated, it gives CASSQGGGSGANVLTF.

This clone showed up just once. The chain uses TRBV5-1 and TRBJ2-3, with TRBD2 matching over 10 bases. Germline lookup yields CDR1 SGHRS and CDR2 YFSETQ. The V segment lost 5 bases and the J segment 5 bases; nucleotides outside the gene matches: 5. The CDR3 sequence is 14 residues long. CDR3 loop: CASRLAGVRDTQYF. Here the CDR3 DNA reads TGCGCCAGCAGGCTAGCGGGAGTAAGAGATACGCAGTATTTT.

This chain connects TRBV3-1 (or the pseudogene TRBV3-2) to TRBJ2-1; a possible D gene is TRBD2 (5 bases). CDR1 LGHDT and CDR2 YNNKEL come from the germline V gene (reference sequence). V was shortened by 0 bases and J by 0 bases, with 9 bases between the two germline ends. This CDR3 is 16 amino acids long. The chain's CDR3 is CASSQDRDYSYNEQFF. In DNA, the CDR3 is TGTGCCAGCAGCCAAGATCGAGACTACTCCTACAATGAGCAGTTCTTC.

This rearrangement joins TRBV12-3 or TRBV12-4 to TRBJ2-7, with 12 nucleotides matching TRBD2. CDR3 size: 13 residues. V shed 3 bases and J 9 bases; nucleotides not matched to a gene: 3. CDR3 in DNA: TGTGCCAGCAGTTTCCGGACTAGCGGGGCGCAGTACTTC. Translating gives CASSFRTSGAQYF.

The chain employs TRBV20-1 and TRBJ1-1; D might be TRBD1 (6 bases). The germline CDR1 and CDR2 sequences are DFQATT and SNEGSKA (reference sequence). Trimming shortened V by 6 bases and J by 7 bases, and 12 bases separated the two germline ends. This CDR3 has 11 amino acids. CDR3 loop: CSAQDRLEAFF. CDR3 DNA sequence: TGCAGTGCCCAGGACAGACTTGAAGCTTTCTTT.

This clone turned up a few times. This chain uses TRBV28 with TRBJ2-5, with D uncertain. The V gene lost 8 bases and the J gene lost 2 bases, with 12 bases spanning the gap. Germline CDR1 is MDHEN and CDR2 is SYDVKM. The CDR3 has 13 amino acids. CDR3 in DNA: TGTGCCAGCCGAGTAAAAGTTCAAGAGACCCAGTACTTC. Its protein is CASRVKVQETQYF.

The V call is TRBV3-1 (or the pseudogene TRBV3-2), the J call TRBJ1-1; TRBD1 agrees at 9 bases. From germline, CDR1 is LGHDT and CDR2 YNNKEL (reference sequence). CDR3 length: 15 residues. V was pared by 4 bases and J by 2 bases, with 5 bases of the junction left unmatched. The CDR3 protein is CASSRGTGINTEAFF. The CDR3 coding sequence is TGTGCCAGCAGCCGGGGGACAGGGATTAACACTGAAGCTTTCTTT.

This clone was detected once. This sequence joins TRBV6-5 and TRBJ1-1; the D is unclear. CDR1 MNHEY and CDR2 SVGAGI come from the germline V gene. The ends were cut back, 0 bases at V and 5 bases at J, with 7 bases in the middle. The CDR3 extends over 13 amino acids. DNA of the CDR3: TGTGCCAGCAGTTACTCTAGAGGGACTGAAGCTTTCTTT. Protein product: CASSYSRGTEAFF.

The V gene is TRBV6-5, the J gene TRBJ1-5, with D perhaps matching TRBD1 (6 bases). Trimming removed 0 bases from V and 7 bases from J, with 10 bases in between. The CDR3 has 14 residues. Germline V CDR1 and CDR2: MNHEY, SVGAGI. CDR3 residues: CASSYSQGGQPQHF. CDR3 DNA: TGTGCCAGCAGTTACTCACAGGGAGGGCAGCCCCAGCATTTT.

This clone was observed a few times. CDR3 residues: CASSLRQDTEAFF. The CDR3 region has the DNA TGTGCCAGCAGCTTGCGGCAGGACACTGAAGCTTTCTTT. J is TRBJ1-1 and V is TRBV5-8; D gene ambiguous. With 1 base removed from V and 3 bases from J, the gap between germline ends came to 7 bases. The length of the CDR3 is 13 residues. The germline CDR1 and CDR2 sequences are SGHTS and YDEGEE. The full variable domain, with the rest looked up from reference TRBV5-8 and TRBJ1-1, is EAGVTQSPTHLIKTRGQQATLRCSPISGHTSVYWYQQALGLGLQFLLWYDEGEERNRGNFPPRFSGRQFPNYSSELNVNALELEDSALYLCASSLRQDTEAFFGQGTRLTVV.

The chain has TRBV6-2 or TRBV6-3 and TRBJ1-5, with 7 bases matching TRBD1. Germline CDR1 and CDR2: MNHEY and SVGEGT. The junction had 3 bases not matched to a gene; V was cut back by 2 bases and J by 2 bases. This CDR3 is built from 15 residues. The CDR3 DNA follows: TGTGCCAGCAGTTACGGAGGACAGGGCAATCAGCCCCAGCATTTT. This codes for CASSYGGQGNQPQHF.